The TCR beta chain described here comes from a study of human T cells and chemical hapten exposure. Time point given: patch test 2, 6 weeks after DPC sensitization. The treatment: therapeutic diphenylcyclopropenone sensitization with weekly scalp DPC. Unfractionated whole blood was the source of the extracted total RNA. Individual cDNA molecules (in the library) carried attached unique molecular identifiers. Each CDR3 protein is one row after TCRdb ran MiXCR on the RACE reads. The sample shows about 41,000 distinct CDR3 sequences, over 3% of them seen only once. The CDR3 is 19 amino acids. With 2 bases clipped from V and 3 bases from J, the junction kept 16 bases outside the gene matches. The germline V gene has CDR1 SGHRS and CDR2 YFSETQ.

The material sequenced was whole blood, taken in connection with sensitization to the hapten diphenylcyclopropenone (DPC). This chain joins TRBV5-1 and TRBJ2-5; 10 positions agree with TRBD2. The sequence was obtained from a man aged 40-49 years with alopecia areata. Some clones in this sample may be carry-over from other donors' samples. CDR3 amino acids: CASSFLLASGSRPEETQYF. In DNA form, the CDR3 reads TGCGCCAGCAGCTTCCTCTTGGCTAGCGGGAGTCGCCCGGAAGAGACCCAGTACTTC.